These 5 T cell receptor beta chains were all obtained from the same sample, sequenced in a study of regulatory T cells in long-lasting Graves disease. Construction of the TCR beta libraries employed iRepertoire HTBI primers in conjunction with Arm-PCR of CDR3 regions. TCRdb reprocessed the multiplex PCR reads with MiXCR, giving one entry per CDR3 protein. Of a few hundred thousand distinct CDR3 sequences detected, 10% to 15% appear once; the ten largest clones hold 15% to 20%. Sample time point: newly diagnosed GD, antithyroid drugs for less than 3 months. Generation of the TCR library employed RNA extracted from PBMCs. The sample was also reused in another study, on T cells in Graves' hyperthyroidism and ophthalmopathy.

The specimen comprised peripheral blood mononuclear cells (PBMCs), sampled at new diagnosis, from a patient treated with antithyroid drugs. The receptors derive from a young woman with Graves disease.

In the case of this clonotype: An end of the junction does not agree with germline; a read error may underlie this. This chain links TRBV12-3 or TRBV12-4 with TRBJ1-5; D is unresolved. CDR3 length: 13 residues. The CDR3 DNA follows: TGTGCCAGCAGATTAGGAGAGATTCTGCCCCAGCATTTT. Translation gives CASRLGEILPQHF.

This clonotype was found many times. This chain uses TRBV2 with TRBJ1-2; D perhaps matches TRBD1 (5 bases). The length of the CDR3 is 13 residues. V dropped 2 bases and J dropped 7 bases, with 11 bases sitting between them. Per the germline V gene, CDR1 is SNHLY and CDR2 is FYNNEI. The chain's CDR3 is CASSERRDGGYTF. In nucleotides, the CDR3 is TGTGCCAGCAGTGAAAGGCGGGACGGTGGCTACACCTTC.

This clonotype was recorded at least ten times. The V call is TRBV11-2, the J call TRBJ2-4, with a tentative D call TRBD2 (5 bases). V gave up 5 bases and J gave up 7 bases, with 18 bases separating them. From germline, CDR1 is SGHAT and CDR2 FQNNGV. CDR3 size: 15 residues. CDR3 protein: CASSPLRRLENIQYF. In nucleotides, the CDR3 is TGTGCCAGCAGCCCGCTACGGAGGTTAGAGAACATTCAGTACTTC.

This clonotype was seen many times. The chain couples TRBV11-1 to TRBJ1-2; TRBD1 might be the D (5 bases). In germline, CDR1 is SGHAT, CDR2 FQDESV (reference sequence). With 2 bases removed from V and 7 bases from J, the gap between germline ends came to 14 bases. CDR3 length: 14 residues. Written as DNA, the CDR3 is TGTGCCAGCAGCTTAAGGAGCGGACACCCTGGCTACACCTTC. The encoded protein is CASSLRSGHPGYTF.

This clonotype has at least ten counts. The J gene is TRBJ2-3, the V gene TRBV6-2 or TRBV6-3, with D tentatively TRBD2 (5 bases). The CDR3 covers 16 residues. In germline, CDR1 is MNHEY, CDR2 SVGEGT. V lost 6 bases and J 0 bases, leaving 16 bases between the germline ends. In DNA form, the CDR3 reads TGTGCCAGCAGCCTTCCGCGGGCGCCCAGCACAGATACGCAGTATTTT. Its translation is CASSLPRAPSTDTQYF.